The present TCR beta chain was sequenced within a study of OX40 agonist ivuxolimab in advanced cancers. Looking at the study overall: Patients were 82.7% male with ages roughly 20 to 90, mean approximately 55. Partial responses were seen in three patients, one with hepatocellular carcinoma and two with cutaneous melanoma.

The table came from immunoSEQ multiplex PCR; TCRdb's copy has only in-frame clones and leaves some out. The data contain 60,000 to 100,000 clones, more than 75% of them singletons. There are 15 residues in the CDR3. The germline V gene has CDR1 KGHSH and CDR2 LQKENI. V lost 1 base and J lost 4; bases outside the gene matches: 4. General study points: At doses 0.1 to 3.0 mg/kg, CD4+ and CD8+ clones expanded.

There are a few counts of this clone. Its antigen remains unknown. The TCR sequence derives from an adult with an advanced solid tumor such as melanoma, head and neck, liver or kidney cancer. The chain employs TRBV18 and TRBJ1-5; 7 nucleotides line up with TRBD1. The specimen comprised CD4+ or CD8+ T cells sorted from blood, sampled in a trial of the OX40 agonist ivuxolimab. CDR3 DNA: TGTGCCAGCTCACCACAGACAGGGCCAAATCAGCCCCAGCATTTT. It is translated as CASSPQTGPNQPQHF.